Listed below are T cell receptor beta chains from one sample, sequenced in a study of EBV T-cell therapy then PD-1 blockade in nasopharyngeal carcinoma. Generated by immunoSEQ multiplex PCR, the TCRdb table keeps only in-frame clones and is missing some. This table holds about 22,000 clones, over 75% found once. These receptors have no identified antigens. Sequences were derived from CD8+ T cells from blood, sampled at day -245 from a patient whose treatment included autologous EBV-specific T cells and nivolumab. The origin of the receptors is a middle-aged man with nasopharyngeal carcinoma. Each CDR3 is given with its conserved first and last residue. A D gene is named only where the DNA matches it firmly. Only some rows state a clone size, as once, few, many or a class for expanded clones.

length: 13
V: TRBV6-4
J: TRBJ2-2
size: -
D: -
DNA: TGTGCCAGCAGTATTGGGAGCACCGGGGAGCTGTTTTTT
CDR3: CASSIGSTGELFF

length: 16
V: TRBV4-1
J: TRBJ1-3
size: -
D: TRBD1
DNA: TGCGCCAGCAGCCACCGGGACAGGGGGTACGGAAACACCATATATTTT
CDR3: CASSHRDRGYGNTIYF

length: 17
V: TRBV5-1
J: TRBJ1-1
size: -
D: -
DNA: TGCGCCAGCAGCTTGGTGAGGGATGGAGTCTTGAACACTGAAGCTTTCTTT
CDR3: CASSLVRDGVLNTEAFF

length: 15
V: TRBV6-5
J: TRBJ2-1
size: -
D: -
DNA: TGTGCCAGCAGTTATGATATAAGCTCCTACAATGAGCAGTTCTTC
CDR3: CASSYDISSYNEQFF

length: 16
V: TRBV4-3
J: TRBJ1-4
size: -
D: -
DNA: TGCGCCAGCAGCCAAGATGTCGCAGGAGGTTATGAAAAACTGTTTTTT
CDR3: CASSQDVAGGYEKLFF

length: 16
V: TRBV7-9
J: TRBJ1-3
size: -
D: TRBD1
DNA: TGTGCCAGCAGCGGGGGGACAGGGAGGATTGGAAACACCATATATTTT
CDR3: CASSGGTGRIGNTIYF

length: 14
V: TRBV27
J: TRBJ1-5
size: -
D: -
DNA: TGTGCCAGCAGCCCGCGCGGAACTAATCAGCCCCAGCATTTT
CDR3: CASSPRGTNQPQHF

length: 11
V: TRBV2
J: TRBJ2-1
size: few
D: -
DNA: TGTGCCAGCAGTTTGCTAGGTGGTGGGTTCTTC
CDR3: CASSLLGGGFF

length: 16
V: TRBV19
J: TRBJ1-6
size: -
D: TRBD1
DNA: TGTGCCAGTAGCCGGGACAGGGCTCGCTATAATTCACCCCTCCACTTT
CDR3: CASSRDRARYNSPLHF

length: 20
V: TRBV19
J: TRBJ1-4
size: -
D: -
DNA: TGTGCCAGTAGTATGTCTCGGGGACCCAATCCACACCGACGCAATGAAAAACTGTTTTTT
CDR3: CASSMSRGPNPHRRNEKLFF

length: 16
V: TRBV10-3
J: TRBJ1-2
size: -
D: TRBD1
DNA: TGTGCCATCAGTGAGCCAGACAGGGGTAGAGACTATGGCTACACCTTC
CDR3: CAISEPDRGRDYGYTF

length: 12
V: TRBV5-4
J: TRBJ2-3
size: -
D: -
DNA: TGTGCCAGCAGCTTGCAGGCCCAGGGAGAGTATTTT
CDR3: CASSLQAQGEYF

length: 15
V: TRBV7-8
J: TRBJ1-1
size: -
D: -
DNA: TGTGCCAGCAGCTTAGTGGAGGGGGGGTTGACTGAAGCTTTCTTT
CDR3: CASSLVEGGLTEAFF

length: 14
V: TRBV6-2/TRBV6-3
J: TRBJ1-5
size: -
D: -
DNA: TGTGCCAGCAGTTTATGGCAGGACAATCAGCCCCAGCATTTT
CDR3: CASSLWQDNQPQHF

length: 15
V: TRBV6-1
J: TRBJ2-7
size: -
D: -
DNA: TGTGCCAGCAGTGAAGCGCAAGACACCTTATACGAGCAGTACTTC
CDR3: CASSEAQDTLYEQYF

length: 13
V: TRBV11-3
J: TRBJ2-7
size: -
D: TRBD1
DNA: TGTGCCAGCAGCCGCACAGGGGACGACGAGCAGTACTTC
CDR3: CASSRTGDDEQYF

length: 16
V: TRBV27
J: TRBJ2-5
size: -
D: -
DNA: TGTGCCAGCAGTTTATACTACGGGGGGCCGGGGGAGACCCAGTACTTC
CDR3: CASSLYYGGPGETQYF

length: 13
V: TRBV6-1
J: TRBJ1-2
size: -
D: -
DNA: TGTGCCAGCAGTGAAGGGGAGGCCTCTGGCTACACCTTC
CDR3: CASSEGEASGYTF

length: 14
V: TRBV4-3
J: TRBJ2-7
size: -
D: TRBD1
DNA: TGCGCCAGCAGCAAGGGACAGGGGGTCGACGAGCAGTACTTC
CDR3: CASSKGQGVDEQYF

length: 13
V: TRBV6-1
J: TRBJ1-4
size: -
D: -
DNA: TGTGCCAGCAGTGAACGGGACACTGAAAAACTGTTTTTT
CDR3: CASSERDTEKLFF

length: 15
V: TRBV6-1
J: TRBJ2-5
size: few
D: TRBD2
DNA: TGTGCCAGCAGTGAAGCTAGCGGGGGTGTGGAGACCCAGTACTTC
CDR3: CASSEASGGVETQYF

length: 11
V: TRBV6-5
J: TRBJ1-1
size: -
D: -
DNA: TGTGCCAGCAGTTACCTAAATGAAGCTTTCTTT
CDR3: CASSYLNEAFF

length: 18
V: TRBV4-3
J: TRBJ1-4
size: -
D: -
DNA: TGCGCCAGCAGCCAGCCCACTGAATACCTCACAACTAATGAAAAACTGTTTTTT
CDR3: CASSQPTEYLTTNEKLFF

length: 13
V: TRBV6-4
J: TRBJ1-1
size: few
D: -
DNA: TGTGCCAGCAGTGAGACAGGGAACACTGAAGCTTTCTTT
CDR3: CASSETGNTEAFF

length: 18
V: TRBV28
J: TRBJ1-3
size: -
D: -
DNA: TGTGCCAGCACCCCAACTGTGTACAGGGCAATCTCTGGAAACACCATATATTTT
CDR3: CASTPTVYRAISGNTIYF

length: 17
V: TRBV14
J: TRBJ2-2
size: -
D: TRBD2
DNA: TGTGCCAGCAGCCATTCCTTAGCGGGGGAGTTAAACGGGGAGCTGTTTTTT
CDR3: CASSHSLAGELNGELFF

length: 16
V: TRBV4-3
J: TRBJ1-3
size: -
D: -
DNA: TGCGCCAGCAGCCAAGAGGGCGCAGCCTCTGGAAACACCATATATTTT
CDR3: CASSQEGAASGNTIYF

length: 15
V: TRBV14
J: TRBJ2-3
size: -
D: TRBD1
DNA: TGTGCCAGCAGCCGGACAGGGGAATGGGGAGATACGCAGTATTTT
CDR3: CASSRTGEWGDTQYF

length: 15
V: TRBV13
J: TRBJ1-1
size: -
D: -
DNA: TGTGCCAGCAGCTCCCCCCGGGGGACGAACACTGAAGCTTTCTTT
CDR3: CASSSPRGTNTEAFF

length: 18
V: TRBV4-3
J: TRBJ2-7
size: -
D: -
DNA: TGCGCCAGCAGCCAAGATTACCCGACTAGTATGAACTCCTACGAGCAGTACTTC
CDR3: CASSQDYPTSMNSYEQYF

length: 16
V: TRBV6-5
J: TRBJ2-5
size: -
D: TRBD2
DNA: TGTGCCAGCAGTTACTCCGGGACTAGCGGGCAAGAGACCCAGTACTTC
CDR3: CASSYSGTSGQETQYF

length: 16
V: TRBV2
J: TRBJ1-5
size: once
D: -
DNA: TGTGCCAGCAGTGATGCGGGGGGCAAGGCGGTTCAGCCCCAGCATTTT
CDR3: CASSDAGGKAVQPQHF

length: 13
V: TRBV27
J: TRBJ2-1
size: -
D: -
DNA: TGTGCCAGCAGTTATACACAGGGCAATGAGCAGTTCTTC
CDR3: CASSYTQGNEQFF

length: 12
V: TRBV7-9
J: TRBJ1-1
size: -
D: -
DNA: TGTGCCAGCAACCTTGGGGAGGGTGAAGCTTTCTTT
CDR3: CASNLGEGEAFF

length: 12
V: TRBV27
J: TRBJ1-6
size: -
D: -
DNA: TGTGCCAGCAGTTCCTATAATTCACCCCTCCACTTT
CDR3: CASSSYNSPLHF

length: 12
V: TRBV12-3/TRBV12-4
J: TRBJ2-1
size: -
D: -
DNA: TGTGCCAGCAGGACTAGTTCCCATGAGCAGTTCTTC
CDR3: CASRTSSHEQFF

length: 15
V: TRBV7-8
J: TRBJ1-1
size: -
D: TRBD1
DNA: TGTGCCAGCAGCTTACTCCGGGGGGACAGGGATGAAGCTTTCTTT
CDR3: CASSLLRGDRDEAFF

length: 15
V: TRBV15
J: TRBJ1-2
size: few
D: TRBD1
DNA: TGTGCCACCAGCGGAGGGACAGGGGGCGCATTTAGGTACACCTTC
CDR3: CATSGGTGGAFRYTF

length: 12
V: TRBV15
J: TRBJ1-1
size: -
D: -
DNA: TGTGCCACCAGCAGAGATGGGGCTGAAGCTTTCTTT
CDR3: CATSRDGAEAFF

length: 16
V: TRBV27
J: TRBJ1-1
size: -
D: TRBD1
DNA: TGTGCCAGCAGTTTATCAGTCGGCGCGGGACAGAATGAAGCTTTCTTT
CDR3: CASSLSVGAGQNEAFF

length: 14
V: TRBV6-1
J: TRBJ2-2
size: -
D: -
DNA: TGTGCCAGCAGTGAAAGTCTTTTCGCCGGGGAGCTGTTTTTT
CDR3: CASSESLFAGELFF

length: 16
V: TRBV7-2
J: TRBJ2-4
size: -
D: -
DNA: TGTGCCAGCAGCTTCCCCGTCGATGAGGCCAAAAACATTCAGTACTTC
CDR3: CASSFPVDEAKNIQYF

length: 15
V: TRBV4-1
J: TRBJ2-3
size: -
D: TRBD1
DNA: TGCGCCAGCGTCCAGAGTCAGGGGGCGGGAGATACGCAGTATTTT
CDR3: CASVQSQGAGDTQYF

length: 16
V: TRBV27
J: TRBJ2-7
size: few
D: -
DNA: TGTGCCAGCAGTCCAATGACGGTGGTGAGCTCCTACGAGCAGTACTTC
CDR3: CASSPMTVVSSYEQYF

length: 15
V: TRBV9
J: TRBJ1-5
size: -
D: -
DNA: TGTGCCAGCAGCGGGGGGCCATATAGCAATCAGCCCCAGCATTTT
CDR3: CASSGGPYSNQPQHF

length: 14
V: TRBV13
J: TRBJ2-7
size: -
D: TRBD1
DNA: TGTGCCAGCAGCTATGGACAGGCCTACTACGAGCAGTACTTC
CDR3: CASSYGQAYYEQYF

length: 13
V: TRBV25-1
J: TRBJ1-1
size: -
D: -
DNA: TGTGCCAGCAGTGAAAGGGGGGGCACTGAAGCTTTCTTT
CDR3: CASSERGGTEAFF

length: 14
V: TRBV6-4
J: TRBJ2-3
size: -
D: -
DNA: TGTGCCAGCAGTGAAGGGGGGACCACAGATACGCAGTATTTT
CDR3: CASSEGGTTDTQYF

length: 16
V: TRBV13
J: TRBJ2-5
size: -
D: -
DNA: TGTGCCAGCAGCAGCCTTCGACACGGCTCAAGAGAGACCCAGTACTTC
CDR3: CASSSLRHGSRETQYF

length: 14
V: TRBV5-4
J: TRBJ1-6
size: few
D: -
DNA: TGTGCCAGCAGCTTAACAGCTTATAATTCACCCCTCCACTTT
CDR3: CASSLTAYNSPLHF